This TCR beta chain was profiled in a study of CD8 T cells in Susac syndrome. Reverse transcription of roughly 0.5 to 1 ug RNA used random hexamers. Amplification of TCR beta CDR3 used immunoSEQ multiplex PCR across 54 Vbeta and 13 Jbeta. MiXCR was run by TCRdb on the immunoSEQ multiplex PCR reads, yielding one entry per CDR3 protein. Among roughly 120,000 distinct CDR3 sequences listed, 90% to 95% were seen once. In regard to this clonotype: Its antigen is unidentified.

Study-level results: The study conceded that relatively few individuals underwent its TCR sequencing and HLA analysis.

The CDR3 runs to 15 residues. Trimming removed 2 bases from V and 0 bases from J, with 14 bases in between. Germline V CDR1 and CDR2: DFQATT, SNEGSKA (reference sequence). Sequencing targeted TCR beta in T cells from blood (CD8+ and CD4+). The chain carries TRBV20-1 and TRBJ2-7; weak D call: TRBD1 (5 bases). Sequencing input: CD4+ T cells from PBMCs. The sequence was collected from a human donor in good health. In nucleotides, the CDR3 is TGCAGTGCTAGAAATCCATCGCAGGGCTCCTACGAGCAGTACTTC. Amino acids: CSARNPSQGSYEQYF.